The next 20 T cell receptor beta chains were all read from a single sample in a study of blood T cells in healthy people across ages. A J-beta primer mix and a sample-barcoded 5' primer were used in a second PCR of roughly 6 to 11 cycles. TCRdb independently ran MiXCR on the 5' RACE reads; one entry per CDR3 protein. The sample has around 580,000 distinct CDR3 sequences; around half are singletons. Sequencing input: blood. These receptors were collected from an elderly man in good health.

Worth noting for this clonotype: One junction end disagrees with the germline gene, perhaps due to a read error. The CDR3, as DNA: TGCGCCAGCAGCCAAGATATTCGTAGGCGGGCCAGGGGCTATGATTCACCCCTCCACTTT. Residues: CASSQDIRRRARGYDSPLHF. The chain links TRBV4-3 to TRBJ1-6; tentative D call: TRBD1 (6 bases). From germline, CDR1 is LGHNA and CDR2 YSLEER. There are 20 residues in the CDR3.

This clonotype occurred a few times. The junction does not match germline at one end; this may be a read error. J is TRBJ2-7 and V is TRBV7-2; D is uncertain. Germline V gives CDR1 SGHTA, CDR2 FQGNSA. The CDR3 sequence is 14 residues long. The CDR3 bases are TGTGTCAGCAGCTTATCCCCTAGTTCGGGCGAGCAGTACTTC. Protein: CVSSLSPSSGEQYF.

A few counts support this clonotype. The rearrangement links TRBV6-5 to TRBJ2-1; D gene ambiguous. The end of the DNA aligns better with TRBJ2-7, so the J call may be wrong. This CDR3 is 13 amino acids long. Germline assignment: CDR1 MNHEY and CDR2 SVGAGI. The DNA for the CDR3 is TGTGCAAGCCAGCGCAGCTCCTACAATGAGCAGTACTTC. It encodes CASQRSSYNEQYF.

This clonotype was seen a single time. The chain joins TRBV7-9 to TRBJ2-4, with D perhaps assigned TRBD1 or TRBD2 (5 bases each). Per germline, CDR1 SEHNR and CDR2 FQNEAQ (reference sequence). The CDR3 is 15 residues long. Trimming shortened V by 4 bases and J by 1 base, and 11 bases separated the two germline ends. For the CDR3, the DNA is TGTGCCAGCAGCTCGGCAGGGACGGCCAAAAACATTCAGTACTTC. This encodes CASSSAGTAKNIQYF.

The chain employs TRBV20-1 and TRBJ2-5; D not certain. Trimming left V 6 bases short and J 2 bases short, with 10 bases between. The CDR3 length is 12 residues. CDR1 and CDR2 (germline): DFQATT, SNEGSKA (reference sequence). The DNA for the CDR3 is TGCAGTGCCCATGGGTATCAAGAGACCCAGTACTTC. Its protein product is CSAHGYQETQYF.

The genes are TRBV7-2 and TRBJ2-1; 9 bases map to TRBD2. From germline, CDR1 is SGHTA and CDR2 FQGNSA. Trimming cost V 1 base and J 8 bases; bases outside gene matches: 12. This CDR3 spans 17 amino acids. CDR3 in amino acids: CASSLVSGGGGADEQFF. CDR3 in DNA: TGTGCCAGCAGCTTAGTTTCTGGCGGGGGGGGTGCCGATGAGCAGTTCTTC.

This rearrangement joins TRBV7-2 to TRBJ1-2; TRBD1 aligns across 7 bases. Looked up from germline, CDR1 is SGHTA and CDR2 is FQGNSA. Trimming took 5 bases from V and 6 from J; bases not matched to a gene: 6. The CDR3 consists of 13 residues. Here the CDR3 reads CASSATTGNGYTF. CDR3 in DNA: TGTGCCAGCAGCGCGACGACAGGGAATGGCTACACCTTC.

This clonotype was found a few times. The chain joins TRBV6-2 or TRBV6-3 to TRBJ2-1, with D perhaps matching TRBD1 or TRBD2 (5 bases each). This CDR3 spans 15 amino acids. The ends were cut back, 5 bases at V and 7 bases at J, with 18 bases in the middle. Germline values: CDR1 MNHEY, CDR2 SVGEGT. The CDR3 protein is CASSKGTVPGNEQFF. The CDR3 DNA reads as TGTGCCAGCAGTAAGGGGACCGTACCGGGAAATGAGCAGTTCTTC.

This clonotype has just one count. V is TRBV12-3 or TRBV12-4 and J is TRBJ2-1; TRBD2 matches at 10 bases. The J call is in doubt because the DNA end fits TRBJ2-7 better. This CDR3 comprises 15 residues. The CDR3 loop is CASSPSGGSYNEQYF. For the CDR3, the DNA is TGTGCCAGCAGCCCTAGCGGGGGCTCCTACAATGAGCAGTACTTC.

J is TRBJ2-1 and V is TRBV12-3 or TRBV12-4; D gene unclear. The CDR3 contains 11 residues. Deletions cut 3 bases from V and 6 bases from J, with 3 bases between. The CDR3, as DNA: TGTGCCAGCAGTTTCCCCAATGAGCAGTTCTTC. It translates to CASSFPNEQFF.

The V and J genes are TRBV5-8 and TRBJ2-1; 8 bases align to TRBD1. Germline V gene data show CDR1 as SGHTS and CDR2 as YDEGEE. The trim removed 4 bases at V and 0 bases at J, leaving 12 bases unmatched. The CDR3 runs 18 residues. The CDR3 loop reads CASSGGQGSKSSYNEQFF. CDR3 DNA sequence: TGTGCCAGCAGCGGCGGACAGGGTTCTAAAAGCTCCTACAATGAGCAGTTCTTC.

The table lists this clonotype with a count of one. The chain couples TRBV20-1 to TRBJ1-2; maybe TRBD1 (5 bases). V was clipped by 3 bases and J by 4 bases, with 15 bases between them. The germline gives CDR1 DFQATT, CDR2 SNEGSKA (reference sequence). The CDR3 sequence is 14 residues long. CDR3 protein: CSASAAGQGYGYTF. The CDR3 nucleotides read TGCAGTGCTAGCGCGGCAGGGCAAGGCTATGGCTACACCTTC.

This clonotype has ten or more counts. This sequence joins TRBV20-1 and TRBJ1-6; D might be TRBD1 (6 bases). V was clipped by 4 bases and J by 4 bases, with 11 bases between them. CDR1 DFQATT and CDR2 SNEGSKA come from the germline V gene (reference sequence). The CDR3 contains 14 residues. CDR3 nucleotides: TGCAGTGCTACCGCCGGACAGTATAATTCACCCCTCCACTTT. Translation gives CSATAGQYNSPLHF.

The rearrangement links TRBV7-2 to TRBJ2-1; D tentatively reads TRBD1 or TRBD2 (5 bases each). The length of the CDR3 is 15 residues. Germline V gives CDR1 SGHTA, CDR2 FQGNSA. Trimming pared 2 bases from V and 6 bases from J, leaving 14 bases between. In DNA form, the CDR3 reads TGTGCCAGCAGCTTAAGCCCGGGGCTCGCCAATGAGCAGTTCTTC. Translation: CASSLSPGLANEQFF.

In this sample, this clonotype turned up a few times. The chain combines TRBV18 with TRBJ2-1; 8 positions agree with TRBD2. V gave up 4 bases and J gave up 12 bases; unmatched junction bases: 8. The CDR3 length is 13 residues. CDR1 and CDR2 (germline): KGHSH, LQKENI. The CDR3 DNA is TGTGCCAGCTCACAACAAGCGGGAGAGCGGCAGTTCTTC. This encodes CASSQQAGERQFF.

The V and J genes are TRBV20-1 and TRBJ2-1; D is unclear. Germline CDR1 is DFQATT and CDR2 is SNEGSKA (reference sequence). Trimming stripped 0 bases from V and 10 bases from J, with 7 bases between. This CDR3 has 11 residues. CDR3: CSAREWREQFF. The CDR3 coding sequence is TGCAGTGCTAGAGAATGGCGGGAGCAGTTCTTC.

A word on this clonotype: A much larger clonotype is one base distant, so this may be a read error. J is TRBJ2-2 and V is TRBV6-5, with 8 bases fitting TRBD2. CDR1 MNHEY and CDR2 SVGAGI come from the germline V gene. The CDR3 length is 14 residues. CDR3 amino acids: CASLSGLAVGKLFF. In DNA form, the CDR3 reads TGTGCCAGCCTTTCCGGACTAGCAGTCGGGAAGCTGTTTTTT.

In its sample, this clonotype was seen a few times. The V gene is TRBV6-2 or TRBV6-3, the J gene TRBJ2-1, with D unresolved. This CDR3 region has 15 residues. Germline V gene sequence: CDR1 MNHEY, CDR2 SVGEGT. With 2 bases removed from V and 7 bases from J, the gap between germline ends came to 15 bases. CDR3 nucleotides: TGTGCCAGCAGTTACCCAGAGATCGGCTCGAATGAGCAGTTCTTC. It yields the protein CASSYPEIGSNEQFF.

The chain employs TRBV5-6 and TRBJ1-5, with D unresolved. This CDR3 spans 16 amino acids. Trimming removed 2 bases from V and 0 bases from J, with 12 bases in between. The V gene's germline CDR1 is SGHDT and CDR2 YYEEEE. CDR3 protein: CASSFYGKSSNQPQHF. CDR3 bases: TGTGCCAGCAGCTTTTACGGCAAAAGTAGCAATCAGCCCCAGCATTTT. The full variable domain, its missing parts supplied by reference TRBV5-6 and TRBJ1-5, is DAGVTQSPTHLIKTRGQQVTLRCSPKSGHDTVSWYQQALGQGPQFIFQYYEEEERQRGNFPDRFSGHQFPNYSSELNVNALLLGDSALYLCASSFYGKSSNQPQHFGDGTRLSIL.

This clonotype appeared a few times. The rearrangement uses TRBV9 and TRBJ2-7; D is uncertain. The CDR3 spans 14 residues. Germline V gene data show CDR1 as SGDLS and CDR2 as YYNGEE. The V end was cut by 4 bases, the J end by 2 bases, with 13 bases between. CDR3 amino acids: CASSTAVGTYEQYF. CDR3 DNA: TGTGCCAGCAGCACCGCTGTGGGTACCTACGAGCAGTACTTC.